This TCR beta chain was obtained from a study of blood T cell repertoires in COVID-19. Study-wide background: There were acute and convalescent COVID-19 samples, and they came from the United States, Italy and Spain. Sources were T cells, B-cell-depleted T cells, or PBMCs; the material itself was cDNA or gDNA.

How the authors handled the data: Quantification of nucleated cells was approximated via reference gene primer amplification. Sequencing used immunoSEQ multiplex PCR; TCRdb keeps in-frame clones, though not all of them. D and trimming come from the DNA, and the V and J calls and clone size come from that table. The sample lists about 58,000 clones, approximately 89% occurring once. The germline CDR1 and CDR2 sequences are SGHVS and FNYEAQ. The CDR3 length is 17 residues. Deletions cut 2 bases from V and 4 bases from J, with 20 bases between. The origin of this receptor is a human donor in a cohort sampled during active COVID-19. The sequenced sample was peripheral blood. The chain is built from TRBV7-6 and TRBJ2-5, with a weak D call TRBD2 (6 bases). CDR3 in amino acids: CASSLSSAGRSGETQYF. For the CDR3, the DNA is TGTGCCAGCAGCTTAAGTTCTGCGGGGCGTTCGGGAGAGACCCAGTACTTC.